This TCR beta chain stems from a study of tumor-infiltrating lymphocytes in localized non-small cell lung cancer. Overall study: Several tumor histologies, both smoking statuses, and some post-neoadjuvant chemotherapy samples were included. Study outcomes and limitations: Compared with uninvolved lung, tumors showed higher T cell infiltration by TCRbeta sequencing. Each assay used a separate piece of the same tissue.

The ends lost 6 bases at V and 4 bases at J; junction bases unmatched: 14. Germline V gene sequence: CDR1 MGHDK, CDR2 SYGVNS. CDR3 length: 16 amino acids. The table came from immunoSEQ multiplex PCR; TCRdb's copy has only in-frame clones and leaves some out. The sample contains 13,000 or so clones, around 68% of which appear only once. In the case of this clone: As yet, its antigen is unknown.

This TCR came from a human donor with non-small cell lung cancer. The sequenced sample was uninvolved lung tissue not adjacent to the tumor. This chain uses TRBV25-1 with TRBJ1-1; 7 bases are shared with TRBD1. CDR3 bases: TGTGCCAGCAGAGAGGGGGGCAGGGGGGGAGTCACTGAAGCTTTCTTT. Its translation: CASREGGRGGVTEAFF.